This T cell receptor (beta chain) comes out of a study of blood T cell repertoires in COVID-19. The wider study: The cDNA or gDNA used as material had been derived from T cells, B-cell-depleted T cells, or PBMCs.

This CDR3 has 15 amino acids. CDR1 and CDR2 (germline): MNHEY, SVGAGI. Germline trimming cut 6 bases from V and 2 bases from J; bases unmatched to any gene: 9. TCRdb keeps only in-frame clones here, not all; method: immunoSEQ multiplex PCR. The sample includes about 68,000 clones, 86% of them seen just once. This TCR came from a man under 40 with acute or convalescent COVID-19. The chain links TRBV6-5 to TRBJ2-7; 8 bases agree with TRBD1. Source material: peripheral blood. CDR3 bases: TGTGCCAGCAGACACCGGGACAGGCGACCCTACGAGCAGTACTTC. This codes for CASRHRDRRPYEQYF.